These 17 T cell receptor beta chains came from one sample sequenced in a study of shared clonotypes between healthy human individuals. Measured with immunoSEQ multiplex PCR; TCRdb has only the in-frame clones, and not every one. The data hold 2 million to 2.5 million clones, with approximately 94% observed a single time. Sequencing was carried out using naive CD4+ T cells sorted from blood. The subset denotes: CD45RA+ positively selected. These receptors originate from a young man in good health.

This clone has a single count. The chain combines TRBV10-3 with TRBJ1-1; no definite D call. The CDR3 spans 15 residues. Trimming took off 3 bases at V and 4 bases at J, with 15 bases between the two ends. Germline CDR1 is ENHRY and CDR2 is SYGVKD. CDR3 amino acids: CAISEPAELSTEAFF. In nucleotides, the CDR3 is TGTGCCATCAGTGAACCTGCGGAATTATCCACTGAAGCTTTCTTT.

The chain joins TRBV9 to TRBJ2-1; 7 positions match TRBD2. Germline CDR1 SGDLS, CDR2 YYNGEE. There are 15 residues in the CDR3. Trimming removed 0 bases from V and 10 bases from J; junction bases left unmatched: 10. This chain's CDR3 is CASSVVTGGGVEQFF. The CDR3 DNA follows: TGTGCCAGCAGCGTAGTTACGGGGGGAGGCGTAGAGCAGTTCTTC.

The V call is TRBV29-1, the J call TRBJ2-1, with D possibly being TRBD1 (5 bases). Germline V gives CDR1 SQVTM, CDR2 ANQGSEA. CDR3 length: 10 amino acids. With 7 bases removed from V and 12 bases from J, the gap between germline ends came to 13 bases. CDR3 loop: CSGFQGMQFF. DNA of the CDR3: TGCAGCGGGTTTCAGGGAATGCAGTTCTTC.

The J gene is TRBJ1-1, the V gene TRBV30, with D unclear. V gave up 3 bases and J gave up 1 base, with 12 bases separating them. The CDR3 spans 14 residues. Germline CDR1 and CDR2: GTSNPN and SVGIG (reference sequence). The CDR3 loop reads CAWRGIQPNTEAFF. The CDR3 nucleotides read TGTGCCTGGAGGGGGATTCAACCGAACACTGAAGCTTTCTTT.

The V call is TRBV25-1, the J call TRBJ1-1; unclear D gene. Germline CDR1 and CDR2: MGHDK and SYGVNS. The CDR3 totals 13 residues. Trimming pared 4 bases from V and 4 bases from J, leaving 10 bases between. The CDR3, as DNA: TGTGCCAGCAGTGGAGAAGAAGGCACTGAAGCTTTCTTT. It translates to CASSGEEGTEAFF.

Here the CDR3 reads CACQGSYEQYF. The CDR3 nucleotides read TGTGCCTGCCAGGGGTCCTACGAGCAGTACTTC. This chain links TRBV30 with TRBJ2-7; possibly TRBD1 for D (6 bases). V was pared by 6 bases and J by 1 base, with 7 bases between. The CDR3 totals 11 residues. Germline CDR1 is GTSNPN and CDR2 is SVGIG (reference sequence).

V gene TRBV5-1 combines with J gene TRBJ2-7; perhaps D is TRBD1 or TRBD2 (5 bases each). The CDR3 runs 15 residues. The V end lost 5 bases, the J end lost 1 base, and 16 bases lay between the germline ends. Germline values: CDR1 SGHRS, CDR2 YFSETQ. The CDR3 loop reads CASSRYFGGSYEQYF. CDR3 bases: TGCGCCAGCAGTCGCTATTTTGGGGGTTCCTACGAGCAGTACTTC.

The CDR3 here is CASSFLAGGNGNEQFF. Written as DNA, the CDR3 is TGTGCCAGCAGCTTCCTAGCGGGGGGGAATGGCAATGAGCAGTTCTTC. This chain connects TRBV7-2 to TRBJ2-1; 12 nucleotides line up with TRBD2. Per the germline V gene, CDR1 is SGHTA and CDR2 is FQGNSA. After removal of 3 bases from V and 6 bases from J, the junction contained 6 bases not matched to a gene. CDR3 size: 16 residues.

The genes are TRBV7-3 and TRBJ1-2; 10 bases fit TRBD1. The CDR3 consists of 13 residues. After removal of 6 bases from V and 6 bases from J, the junction contained 4 bases not matched to a gene. Germline assignment: CDR1 SGHTA and CDR2 FQGTGA. CDR3 region: CASSLGTGDGYTF. CDR3 in DNA: TGTGCCAGCAGTTTGGGGACAGGGGATGGCTACACCTTC.

This sequence joins TRBV10-3 and TRBJ1-1, with D tentatively TRBD1 (5 bases). This CDR3 comprises 15 residues. CDR1 and CDR2 (germline): ENHRY, SYGVKD. Trimming cost V 8 bases and J 4 bases, with 20 bases left between them. The CDR3: CAIGGGGGSGTEAFF. DNA of the CDR3: TGTGCCATCGGAGGCGGGGGGGGATCGGGCACTGAAGCTTTCTTT.

As DNA, the CDR3 is TGTGCCAGCAGTGAAGCCTGGCAGGAATCCTACGAGCAGTACTTC. Its translation is CASSEAWQESYEQYF. This chain joins TRBV6-1 and TRBJ2-7; D unresolved. The CDR3 consists of 15 residues. V was pared by 0 bases and J by 1 base, with 10 bases between. Germline V lookup: CDR1 MNHNS, CDR2 SASEGT.

The J gene is TRBJ1-2, the V gene TRBV30; D is ambiguous. From germline, CDR1 is GTSNPN and CDR2 SVGIG (reference sequence). The V and J ends lost 5 bases and 7 bases respectively, with 35 bases between them. The CDR3 extends over 19 amino acids. CDR3 amino acids: CAWDKRSGTETQNQRGYTF. The CDR3 nucleotides are TGTGCCTGGGATAAGAGGTCGGGAACAGAAACCCAAAACCAGCGTGGCTACACCTTC.

About this clone: Other DNA sequences in the same sample also yield this CDR3. The chain couples TRBV20-1 to TRBJ2-5; 8 bases align to TRBD2. Germline lookup yields CDR1 DFQATT and CDR2 SNEGSKA (reference sequence). The V gene end was trimmed by 6 bases and the J gene end by 3 bases; junction bases not matched to a gene: 0. The CDR3 spans 11 residues. The CDR3 sequence is CSATSEETQYF. CDR3 coding DNA: TGCAGTGCGACTAGCGAAGAGACCCAGTACTTC.

The chain is built from TRBV18 and TRBJ1-2; D unclear. Trimming removed 1 base from V and 5 bases from J, with 14 bases in between. CDR1 and CDR2 from the germline V gene are KGHSH and LQKENI. This CDR3 spans 15 amino acids. The CDR3 region is CASSPQSGIWYGYTF. DNA of the CDR3: TGTGCCAGCTCACCACAATCGGGTATTTGGTATGGCTACACCTTC.

The J gene is TRBJ1-6, the V gene TRBV30; TRBD1 matches 10 bases. CDR3 length: 13 residues. Germline V CDR1 and CDR2: GTSNPN, SVGIG (reference sequence). The trim removed 5 bases at V and 7 bases at J, leaving 2 bases unmatched. CDR3 coding DNA: TGTGCCTGGGGACAGGGGGTCAATTCACCCCTCCACTTT. Protein: CAWGQGVNSPLHF.

The V and J genes are TRBV9 and TRBJ2-1; TRBD2 matches 13 bases. The germline V gene has CDR1 SGDLS and CDR2 YYNGEE. J lost 8 bases, V lost 3 bases, and 8 bases had no gene match. This CDR3 comprises 16 residues. The CDR3 is CASSATSGGALDEQFF. The CDR3, as DNA: TGTGCCAGCAGCGCTACTAGCGGGGGGGCCTTAGATGAGCAGTTCTTC.

The chain recombines TRBV18 with TRBJ1-1, with D tentatively TRBD1 (6 bases). The germline V and J ends were trimmed by 2 bases and 4 bases, with 11 bases remaining between them. The CDR3 is 14 amino acids. Per the germline V gene, CDR1 is KGHSH and CDR2 is LQKENI. In DNA form, the CDR3 reads TGTGCCAGCTCACCAAACAGGGTGAGCACTGAAGCTTTCTTT. Translated, it gives CASSPNRVSTEAFF.